This T cell receptor beta chain was sequenced for a study of blood T cells in healthy people across ages (dated by TCRdb to the mid-2010s). In terms of the full investigation: In model experiments, roughly one uniquely barcoded TCR beta cDNA molecule per two T cells was captured by template switching. The study measured age-related changes in TCR beta repertoire diversity using deep sequencing normalized with unique cDNA molecular identifiers. The donors were divided into four age groups: young (average approximately 16 years), middle-aged (approximately 39), aged (62) and long-lived (roughly 88). Two additional independent replicas of 1 million unique cDNA reads from the same blood draw were analyzed for two donors (one aged 18 to 29 and one aged 80 or older).

The roughly 38 donors, aged roughly 6 to 95 years, were systemically healthy Caucasian individuals from Russia. Around 9.7 milliliters of peripheral blood were collected from each donor into EDTA-treated Vacutainer tubes. PBMCs were isolated by Ficoll-Paque density-gradient centrifugation, with at least 7 million obtained per sample. Total RNA was extracted from PBMCs with Trizol reagent, with at least 5 micrograms obtained per sample. For every donor, an aliquot of PBMCs went through flow cytometry to measure the percentages of naive CD45RAhigh/CD27high T cells. What the study reported, not specific to this receptor: Bulk unsorted PBMC profiling prevented conclusive comparison of naive and antigen-experienced compartments. As age increased, observed TCR beta diversity per million T cells dropped in a roughly linear way, and a significant reduction was already evident by age 40. The percentage of naive T cells measured by flow cytometry correlated strongly with observed TCR beta diversity. Compared with the aged group, the long-lived group had more naive CD4+ T cells, fewer expanded clones and increased TCR diversity, suggesting age selection. Total diversity estimates from one million sequenced T cells were considered lower bounds and underestimates. Donor CMV infection status was unknown, potentially confounding age-related changes in expanded clonotypes.

This clonotype was counted only a few times. What antigen it recognizes has not been identified. No qualities accompany the bases; no much larger clone lies one base away. Via the germline V gene (reference sequence), CDR1 is SEHNR and CDR2 FQNEAQ. The CDR3 runs 17 amino acids, cysteine and phenylalanine included. Only CDR3 DNA remains: 51 bases, in frame from the first base. V is pruned by 1 base and J by 1 base, leaving 3 bases of the junction without a gene match. Libraries were built with 5' RACE. Data came from an Illumina HiSeq 2500. The second PCR ran for roughly 7 to 11 cycles and used a J-beta primer mix along with a sample-barcoded 5' primer. A template-switch 5' adaptor carrying 12 random nucleotides introduced a unique molecular identifier onto each TCR beta cDNA molecule. Each sample yielded at least 2.5 million CDR3-containing paired-end reads. First-strand cDNA synthesis was performed from all RNA using the Mint cDNA synthesis kit, with priming by a TRBC-specific oligonucleotide. Following uracil-DNA glycosylase treatment, a first 18-cycle PCR with universal primers M1SS and BC2_uni_R was performed on all cDNA. The authors' pipeline ran thus. Normalization of each sample was performed by random selection of 1 million high-quality reads, each carrying a distinct molecular identifier. Reads with shared molecular identifiers were discarded instead of being binned into consensus sequences. MiTCR, with a Q25 quality threshold and the strictest error-elimination algorithm, was used for CDR3 identification, clonotype clustering and error correction. A nonparametric unseen species model with Euler transformation was used to estimate a lower bound on total TCR beta diversity. TCRdb reprocessing: public reads trimmed at Q25 with fastp, clones called with MiXCR, in-frame beta chains kept. When rows share a CDR3 protein, they turn into one entry using the most common DNA and genes. The V and J calls here are based on TCRdb, not the publication. This sample comprises some 760,000 distinct CDR3 sequences, around a quarter of them detected only once. The ten largest clones add up to under 9.5% of the sample.

These data also formed part of another study, on T cells of mothers and their children. The second paper states: The donors were nine systemically healthy Caucasian individuals, made up of three mothers and their six children. cDNA synthesis consumed the entire amount of extracted RNA, loaded at approximately 1.6 ug RNA in each 15 ul reaction. In the second PCR, sample barcodes and 2-4 random nucleotides were introduced via the M1S primer. Each mother yielded over 9 million TCR beta CDR3 reads and each child roughly 3 million reads. Thymic selection similarly shapes TCR recombination output in related and unrelated pairs, with minor effect from inherited differences. Normalized repertoire overlap was always slightly but never significantly higher in related than unrelated mother-child pairs. Persistent microchimeric T cell clones were not detected, at a sensitivity of 85 to 100 clones per million clonotypes. The study used deep NGS to compare TCR beta repertoires of mothers and children, seeking features distinguishing related mother-child pairs from unrelated individuals. On average, the children were roughly 10 +/- 4 years old, while the mothers were about 40 +/- 4 years old. Libraries were sequenced on Illumina HiSeq 2000 with 100+100 nt paired-end reads after adapter ligation with NEBNext reagents. To prevent cross-contamination, the mother and child libraries were prepared a month apart and were sequenced in separate runs. Each donor had between 500,000 and 2,000,000 distinct TCR beta clonotypes identified. Naive TCR beta clonotypes were estimated from low-frequency clonotypes matched to each donor's FACS-determined naive share, without sorting.

This receptor was taken from a boy between 10 and 17 years old in good health. In this chain, TRBV7-9 is recombined with TRBJ2-5; TRBD2 matches 13 bases in the middle. The material sequenced was blood. The nucleotide sequence is TGTGCCAGCAGCTTAGAGGGACTAGCGGGGCCCCAAGAGACCCAGTACTTC. Its translation is CASSLEGLAGPQETQYF.